A single sample is the source of the 6 T cell receptor beta chains below, sequenced in a study of control samples from healthy donors and cancer patients. Sequencing was performed with immunoSEQ multiplex PCR; in TCRdb, only in-frame clones are kept and a portion is missing. The sample yields about 76,000 clones, 75% to 90% seen once. Sample: PBMCs. These receptors all stem from a woman between 45 and 60 years old with colorectal cancer.

This clone was counted a single time. Written as DNA, the CDR3 is TGTGCCAGCAGTAAGGAGAGGGGCGGGTATGGCTACACCTTC. Amino acid sequence: CASSKERGGYGYTF. The chain couples TRBV28 to TRBJ1-2; the D gene is possibly TRBD1 (5 bases). The V gene's germline CDR1 is MDHEN and CDR2 SYDVKM. The CDR3 runs to 14 residues. Trimming removed 5 bases at V and 5 bases at J, with 15 bases between.

CDR3 bases: TGTGCCAGCAGTCTTACCGGACTAGCGGGGGGGCAGGAGACCCAGTACTTC. Protein: CASSLTGLAGGQETQYF. The chain uses TRBV6-6 and TRBJ2-5; 15 bases line up with TRBD2. J lost 5 bases, V lost 5 bases, and 9 bases had no gene match. Germline CDR1 MNHNY, CDR2 SVGAGI (reference sequence). CDR3 size: 17 residues.

V and J are TRBV20-1 and TRBJ2-2; D is undetermined. The V end lost 3 bases, the J end lost 4 bases, and 12 bases lay between the germline ends. The CDR3 is 14 residues long. CDR1 is DFQATT, CDR2 SNEGSKA, per germline (reference sequence). The CDR3 region has the DNA TGCAGTGCTAGTGGAGTCGGTTCCACCGGGGAGCTGTTTTTT. Its protein is CSASGVGSTGELFF.

The chain employs TRBV27 and TRBJ1-2, with D uncertain. CDR1 is MNHEY, CDR2 SMNVEV, per germline (reference sequence). Trimming stripped 6 bases from V and 2 bases from J, with 13 bases between. The CDR3 totals 14 residues. The CDR3: CASRHTKGNYGYTF. DNA of the CDR3: TGTGCCAGCAGGCATACTAAAGGGAACTATGGCTACACCTTC.

The chain joins TRBV2 to TRBJ2-2; D is perhaps TRBD1 or TRBD2 (5 bases each). Trimming pared 0 bases from V and 1 base from J, leaving 9 bases between. This CDR3 region has 16 residues. Germline CDR1 is SNHLY and CDR2 is FYNNEI. CDR3: CASSEAQGRNTGELFF. The CDR3 nucleotides read TGTGCCAGCAGTGAAGCGCAGGGACGGAACACCGGGGAGCTGTTTTTT. Full variable domain (rest looked up from reference TRBV2 and TRBJ2-2): EPEVTQTPSHQVTQMGQEVILRCVPISNHLYFYWYRQILGQKVEFLVSFYNNEISEKSEIFDDQFSVERPDGSNFTLKIRSTKLEDSAMYFCASSEAQGRNTGELFFGEGSRLTVL.

The rearrangement links TRBV19 to TRBJ1-2; possible D gene TRBD1, 6 bases. The ends were cut back, 6 bases at V and 4 bases at J, with 18 bases in the middle. Per germline, CDR1 LNHDA and CDR2 SQIVND (reference sequence). The CDR3 sequence is 15 residues long. CDR3 region: CASSQAQGEGYGYTF. CDR3 sequence (DNA): TGTGCCAGTAGCCAAGCACAGGGAGAGGGCTATGGCTACACCTTC.